A selection of T cell receptor beta chains follows, all from one sample in a study of chemoradiotherapy in HPV16-positive cancers. Clones were read by immunoSEQ multiplex PCR, and TCRdb kept only the in-frame ones, dropping some. The sample carries 16,000 or so clones, roughly two thirds recorded once. The specimen was tumor tissue, collected from a patient who underwent chemoradiotherapy. The receptors come from a human donor with HPV-associated anogenital cancer. CDR3s include the opening cysteine and the closing phenylalanine or tryptophan. D genes are given only for firm matches.

J: TRBJ1-5; V: TRBV28; D: TRBD1; DNA: TGTGCCAGCAGTCCCACAGGGGAAAATCAGCCCCAGCATTTT; CDR3: CASSPTGENQPQHF
J: TRBJ2-1; V: TRBV14; D: TRBD2; DNA: TGTGCCAGCAGCATCGGACTAGCGGGGAGGGAGCAGTTCTTC; CDR3: CASSIGLAGREQFF
J: TRBJ2-7; V: TRBV7-6; D: -; DNA: TGTGCCAGCAGCTTAGCTTCGGACAGCTCCTACGAGCAGTACTTC; CDR3: CASSLASDSSYEQYF
J: TRBJ2-5; V: TRBV28; D: -; DNA: TGTGCCAGCAGCCCCGTCCAGGGCAGGGGAGGAGAGGAGACCCAGTACTTC; CDR3: CASSPVQGRGGEETQYF
J: TRBJ2-2; V: TRBV27; D: TRBD1; DNA: TGTGCCAGCTCCGGGACAGAGTTCCACGGGGAGCTGTTTTTT; CDR3: CASSGTEFHGELFF
J: TRBJ2-3; V: TRBV29-1; D: TRBD2; DNA: TGCAGCGCCTCCGGGACTAGCGGGTCCCCGGAGGCAGATACGCAGTATTTT; CDR3: CSASGTSGSPEADTQYF
J: TRBJ1-6; V: TRBV7-5; D: -; DNA: TGTGTCAGAAGCTTAGACTACGTCAGGGTTAATTCACCCCTCCACTTT; CDR3: CVRSLDYVRVNSPLHF
J: TRBJ1-5; V: TRBV25-1; D: -; DNA: TGTGCCTGCATAGCCCCCCTGGGGCCCGGGGCCCAGCATTTT; CDR3: CACIAPLGPGAQHF
J: TRBJ1-5; V: TRBV6-6; D: -; DNA: TGTGCCAGCAGTTACACGGGAGTCAATCAGCCCCAGCATTTT; CDR3: CASSYTGVNQPQHF
J: TRBJ1-5; V: TRBV2; D: TRBD1; DNA: TGTGCCAGCAGCGAGACAGGGACCTATGGGCCCCAGCATTTT; CDR3: CASSETGTYGPQHF
J: TRBJ1-5; V: TRBV4-1; D: TRBD1; DNA: TGCGCCAGCAGCCAGTTATTTTTCCGGGACAGGGGTGAGCCCCAGCATTTT; CDR3: CASSQLFFRDRGEPQHF
J: TRBJ1-4; V: TRBV7-3; D: -; DNA: TGTGCCAGCAGCTTATTGGGAACCGGTGAAAAACTGTTTTTT; CDR3: CASSLLGTGEKLFF